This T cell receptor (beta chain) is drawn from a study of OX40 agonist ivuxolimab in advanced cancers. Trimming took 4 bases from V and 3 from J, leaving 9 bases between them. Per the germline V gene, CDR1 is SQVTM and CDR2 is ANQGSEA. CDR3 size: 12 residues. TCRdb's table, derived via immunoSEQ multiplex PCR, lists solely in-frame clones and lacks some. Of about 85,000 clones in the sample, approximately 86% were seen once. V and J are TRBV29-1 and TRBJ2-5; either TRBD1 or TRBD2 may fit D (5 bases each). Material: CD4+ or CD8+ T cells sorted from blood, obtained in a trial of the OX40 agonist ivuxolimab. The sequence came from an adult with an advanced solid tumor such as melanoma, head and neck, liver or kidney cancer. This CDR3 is CSVALGEETQYF. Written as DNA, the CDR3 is TGCAGCGTTGCTCTGGGGGAAGAGACCCAGTACTTC. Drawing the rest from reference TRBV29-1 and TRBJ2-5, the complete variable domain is SAVISQKPSRDICQRGTSLTIQCQVDSQVTMMFWYRQQPGQSLTLIATANQGSEATYESGFVIDKFPISRPNLTFSTLTVSNMSPEDSSIYLCSVALGEETQYFGPGTRLLVL.